These 22 T cell receptor beta chains share one sample of origin, sequenced in a study of T cells after posttransplantation cyclophosphamide. Measured with immunoSEQ multiplex PCR; TCRdb has only the in-frame clones, and not every one. The sample yields approximately 52,000 clones, 86% seen once. The sequenced sample was PBMCs. The source is a man aged 25 to 40 with a blood cancer, CMV-positive, and with a related stem cell donor.

The chain couples TRBV19 to TRBJ2-7; 8 nucleotides match TRBD2. Germline CDR1 reads LNHDA; CDR2 reads SQIVND (reference sequence). The CDR3 totals 15 residues. Unmatched junction bases numbered 8, after V lost 1 base and J lost 6 bases. The CDR3 DNA reads as TGTGCCAGTAGTATAGCTCTAGCGGGCCCGACCGAGCAGTACTTC. Translation gives CASSIALAGPTEQYF.

The chain links TRBV2 to TRBJ1-4; D call uncertain. The CDR3 totals 16 residues. V lost 2 bases, J lost 2 bases, and 12 bases lay in between. Germline V gene sequence: CDR1 SNHLY, CDR2 FYNNEI. CDR3 nucleotide sequence: TGTGCCAGCAGTGAACAGCGGTTGCGGACTAATGAAAAACTGTTTTTT. Translating it yields CASSEQRLRTNEKLFF.

The V gene is TRBV7-2, the J gene TRBJ1-2; 10 positions match TRBD1. Germline trimming cut 5 bases from V and 7 bases from J; bases unmatched to any gene: 10. The CDR3 sequence is 15 residues long. Looked up from germline, CDR1 is SGHTA and CDR2 is FQGNSA. The CDR3 is CASSPGQGPVFGYTF. The CDR3 nucleotides read TGTGCCAGCAGCCCGGGACAGGGGCCTGTTTTTGGCTACACCTTC.

The rearrangement uses TRBV5-4 and TRBJ1-5; a weak D match, TRBD1 (6 bases). The CDR3 is 15 residues long. Germline CDR1 and CDR2: SGHNT and YYREEE (reference sequence). V gave up 4 bases and J gave up 6 bases, with 17 bases separating them. CDR3 DNA sequence: TGTGCCAGCAGCGCGGGGGCGGACCGAACTCAGCCCCAGCATTTT. Translating it yields CASSAGADRTQPQHF.

This clone came up once. This rearrangement joins TRBV28 to TRBJ1-1, with a tentative D call TRBD1 (5 bases). Trimming pared 3 bases from V and 0 bases from J, leaving 17 bases between. The CDR3 is 17 amino acids. Looked up from germline, CDR1 is MDHEN and CDR2 is SYDVKM. This CDR3 reads CASSFGWEGTVNTEAFF. The CDR3 coding sequence is TGTGCCAGCAGTTTCGGATGGGAGGGGACGGTGAACACTGAAGCTTTCTTT.

The CDR3 here is CASSLPTRNEQFF. CDR3 coding DNA: TGTGCCAGCAGCCTTCCAACTAGGAATGAGCAGTTCTTC. The chain links TRBV5-4 to TRBJ2-1, with D tentatively TRBD2 (5 bases). The CDR3 is 13 amino acids. Germline-derived CDR1 and CDR2 are SGHNT and YYREEE (reference sequence). The ends were cut back, 4 bases at V and 7 bases at J, with 12 bases in the middle. The variable domain in full, with the rest retrieved from reference TRBV5-4 and TRBJ2-1, is ETGVTQSPTHLIKTRGQQVTLRCSSQSGHNTVSWYQQALGQGPQFIFQYYREEENGRGNFPPRFSGLQFPNYSSELNVNALELDDSALYLCASSLPTRNEQFFGPGTRLTVL.

This clone was seen a handful of times. This chain joins TRBV6-1 and TRBJ2-7, with 13 bases matching TRBD2. CDR3 length: 13 amino acids. The junction had 4 bases not matched to a gene; V was cut back by 9 bases and J by 5 bases. Germline lookup yields CDR1 MNHNS and CDR2 SASEGT. Here the CDR3 reads CASTGLAGDEQYF. CDR3 coding DNA: TGTGCCAGTACCGGACTAGCGGGAGACGAGCAGTACTTC.

The chain joins TRBV19 to TRBJ1-4; D gene unclear. The CDR3 sequence is 15 residues long. CDR1 is LNHDA and CDR2 is SQIVND in the germline V gene (reference sequence). Trimming removed 7 bases from V and 0 bases from J, with 12 bases in between. The CDR3 spells CASNLQQSTNEKLFF. The CDR3, as DNA: TGTGCCAGTAATTTACAGCAATCAACTAATGAAAAACTGTTTTTT.

The chain has TRBV18 and TRBJ2-3; the match to TRBD2 covers 11 bases. Germline CDR1 reads KGHSH; CDR2 reads LQKENI. This CDR3 spans 17 amino acids. The ends lost 3 bases at V and 0 bases at J; junction bases unmatched: 5. As DNA, the CDR3 is TGTGCCAGCTCACCCTATAGGACTAGCGGGAGCACAGATACGCAGTATTTT. Its protein is CASSPYRTSGSTDTQYF. Looking up the rest from reference TRBV18 and TRBJ2-3 gives the full variable domain: NAGVMQNPRHLVRRRGQEARLRCSPMKGHSHVYWYRQLPEEGLKFMVYLQKENIIDESGMPKERFSAEFPKEGPSILRIQQVVRGDSAAYFCASSPYRTSGSTDTQYFGPGTRLTVL.

The rearrangement joins TRBV5-1 to TRBJ2-4; D is perhaps TRBD1 (5 bases). The germline V gene has CDR1 SGHRS and CDR2 YFSETQ. The CDR3 consists of 13 residues. The V end was cut by 2 bases, the J end by 8 bases, with 11 bases between. In nucleotides, the CDR3 is TGCGCCAGCAGCTTTCAGGGCACGGACATTCAGTACTTC. Protein: CASSFQGTDIQYF.

The chain employs TRBV4-3 and TRBJ1-3, with a weak D call TRBD1 (6 bases). Germline-derived CDR1 and CDR2 are LGHNA and YSLEER. This CDR3 comprises 15 residues. With 0 bases removed from V and 4 bases from J, the gap between germline ends came to 10 bases. CDR3 bases: TGCGCCAGCAGCCAAGAATCAGGGACAGGAAACACCATATATTTT. It specifies CASSQESGTGNTIYF.

This clone is a singleton in its sample. The gene calls are TRBV7-9 and TRBJ2-1; weak D call: TRBD2 (6 bases). Germline V gene sequence: CDR1 SEHNR, CDR2 FQNEAQ (reference sequence). V was pared by 1 base and J by 7 bases, with 17 bases between. The CDR3 is made up of 16 amino acids. The CDR3 DNA reads as TGTGCCAGCAGCTTAGGTGAGGCGGGATCGTTGAATGAGCAGTTCTTC. Its protein product is CASSLGEAGSLNEQFF.

This clone counts as medium-sized. V and J are TRBV6-1 and TRBJ2-1, with TRBD2 matching 8 bases. This CDR3 contains 15 residues. Losses at the gene ends were 3 bases for V and 7 bases for J; bases not matched to a gene: 8. Germline V gives CDR1 MNHNS, CDR2 SASEGT. CDR3 sequence (DNA): TGTGCCAGCAGTGAGGAAGCCGGGACTAGTAATGAGCAGTTCTTC. It encodes CASSEEAGTSNEQFF.

V is TRBV5-1 and J is TRBJ2-3; D gene uncertain. CDR3 size: 15 residues. Germline values: CDR1 SGHRS, CDR2 YFSETQ. V lost 0 bases to trimming and J lost 0 bases, with 8 bases between them. The CDR3 region has the DNA TGCGCCAGCAGCTTGGCCGGTACGAGCACAGATACGCAGTATTTT. Amino acid sequence: CASSLAGTSTDTQYF.

This clone was detected once. The chain couples TRBV5-1 to TRBJ1-2, with D possibly TRBD1 on 6 matching bases. CDR1 and CDR2 (germline): SGHRS, YFSETQ. Trimming stripped 0 bases from V and 7 bases from J, with 16 bases between. The CDR3 has 15 amino acids. The CDR3 here is CASSLGNTGIGGYTF. The CDR3, as DNA: TGCGCCAGCAGCTTGGGAAACACAGGGATCGGTGGCTACACCTTC.

The chain has TRBV6-6 and TRBJ1-2, with D possibly matching TRBD1 (6 bases). The CDR3 consists of 13 residues. Trimming removed 6 bases from V and 4 bases from J, with 12 bases in between. Germline CDR1 is MNHNY and CDR2 is SVGAGI (reference sequence). The CDR3 DNA is TGTGCCAGCAGCCCCATAGGGGGCTATGGCTACACCTTC. It is translated as CASSPIGGYGYTF.

The chain combines TRBV5-1 with TRBJ1-1, with a tentative D call TRBD1 (5 bases). Per the germline V gene, CDR1 is SGHRS and CDR2 is YFSETQ. The CDR3 consists of 17 residues. Trimming shortened V by 3 bases and J by 5 bases, and 23 bases separated the two germline ends. The CDR3 spells CASSSNRISGPGTEAFF. CDR3 nucleotides: TGCGCCAGCAGCTCAAATAGAATCTCAGGGCCTGGGACTGAAGCTTTCTTT.

The chain recombines TRBV11-3 with TRBJ2-3; TRBD2 might be the D (6 bases). Germline CDR1 reads SGHNT; CDR2 reads YENEEA. The V gene lost 2 bases and the J gene lost 13 bases, with 16 bases spanning the gap. The CDR3 spans 13 residues. The CDR3 DNA reads TGTGCCAGCAGCTTAACGGGGGAGGACACGAAGTATTTT. It encodes CASSLTGEDTKYF.

The rearrangement uses TRBV25-1 and TRBJ1-5; a weak D match, TRBD1 (5 bases). The CDR3 consists of 15 residues. Trimming took 3 bases from V and 2 from J, leaving 11 bases between them. The germline gives CDR1 MGHDK, CDR2 SYGVNS. The CDR3: CASSEKGVCNQPQHF. The CDR3 region has the DNA TGTGCCAGCAGTGAGAAAGGGGTATGCAATCAGCCCCAGCATTTT.

The chain is built from TRBV5-4 and TRBJ2-7, with 9 bases that match TRBD2. After removal of 4 bases from V and 6 bases from J, the junction contained 11 bases not matched to a gene. CDR1 and CDR2 from the germline V gene are SGHNT and YYREEE (reference sequence). This CDR3 region has 15 residues. The CDR3 bases are TGTGCCAGCAGCCGGCCCGGGACTAGCTACGGCGAGCAGTACTTC. It codes for CASSRPGTSYGEQYF.

This clone was counted a few times. The rearrangement joins TRBV11-3 to TRBJ2-1; the match to TRBD2 covers 8 bases. The CDR3 is 17 amino acids. V lost 5 bases and J lost 2; bases outside the gene matches: 11. The germline V gene has CDR1 SGHNT and CDR2 YENEEA. The CDR3: CASSEGERESAYNEQFF. CDR3 bases: TGTGCCAGCAGCGAGGGGGAGCGGGAGAGCGCCTACAATGAGCAGTTCTTC.

The chain links TRBV7-3 to TRBJ2-5; D is perhaps TRBD1 (5 bases). Trimming took 3 bases from V and 7 from J, leaving 12 bases between them. The germline V gene has CDR1 SGHTA and CDR2 FQGTGA. The CDR3 covers 13 residues. DNA for the CDR3: TGTGCCAGCAGCTTGTCCGACAGAGGGACCCAGTACTTC. Residues: CASSLSDRGTQYF.